Listed below are T cell receptor beta chains from one sample, sequenced in a study of regulatory T cells in long-lasting Graves disease. From the multiplex PCR reads, TCRdb called clonotypes with MiXCR, one entry per CDR3 protein. The sample records about 340,000 distinct CDR3 sequences, less than 20% being singletons. Specimen: peripheral blood mononuclear cells (PBMCs), collected when the disease was refractory, from a patient treated with antithyroid drugs. Receptor source: a female donor with Graves disease. CDR3s include the opening cysteine and the closing phenylalanine or tryptophan. The order of the fields is J gene, D gene, clone size, V gene, CDR3 DNA, CDR3 protein. D genes are given only for firm matches. Expanded clones get a size class; other rows say once, few or many, or leave the size out.

TRBJ2-7	TRBD1	.	TRBV18	TGTGCCAGCTCACCGAACGCAGGGGGTGACTACGAGCAGTACTTC	CASSPNAGGDYEQYF
TRBJ2-7	TRBD1	.	TRBV7-6	TGTGCCAGCAGCTTAGGGACAGGTCTCAGCTCCTACGAGCAGTACTTC	CASSLGTGLSSYEQYF
TRBJ1-6	.	.	TRBV7-9	TGTGCCAGCGGACGGGACGCACAAAATTCACCCCTCCACTTT	CASGRDAQNSPLHF
TRBJ1-1	.	.	TRBV4-3	TGCGCCAGCAGCCAAGCGCTAACCGCTGGGTGGAACACTGAAGCTTTCTTT	CASSQALTAGWNTEAFF
TRBJ2-5	TRBD2	many	TRBV7-2	TGTGCCAGCAGCTTAGCGCCGTCTAGCGGGAAAGAGACCCAGTACTTC	CASSLAPSSGKETQYF
TRBJ1-3	.	.	TRBV19	TGTGCCACCCAACAGGGAAACACCATATATTTT	CATQQGNTIYF
TRBJ1-4	.	.	TRBV19	TGTGCCAGTAGGCCTGACGTCCGGGACAACCCAACTAATGAAAAACTGTTTTTT	CASRPDVRDNPTNEKLFF
TRBJ1-1	.	.	TRBV9	TGTGCCAGCAGCGTAGGACTGACAGTGAACACTGAAGCTTTCTTT	CASSVGLTVNTEAFF
TRBJ1-2	TRBD1	.	TRBV20-1	TGCAGTGCTCCCGGGACAGGGGCTAACTATGGCTACACCTTC	CSAPGTGANYGYTF
TRBJ1-2	TRBD1	few	TRBV7-9	TGTGCCAGCAGCCAATCCGGGACAGGCTATGGCTACACCTTC	CASSQSGTGYGYTF
TRBJ1-1	.	many	TRBV7-2	TGTGCCAGCATAATAAAGGGCAGAAACACTGAAGCTTTCTTT	CASIIKGRNTEAFF
TRBJ2-7	TRBD2	.	TRBV20-1	TGCAGTGCCATAAAGGGGACTAGCGGGAGCTACGAGCAGTACTTC	CSAIKGTSGSYEQYF
TRBJ2-5	TRBD1	.	TRBV7-2	TGTGCCAGCAGCTTAAAGACAGGGGGCAATCAGGAGACCCAGTACTTC	CASSLKTGGNQETQYF
TRBJ2-7	TRBD1	few	TRBV10-3	TGTGCCATCAGTGAGTCAGAGGGGGCAACCTACGAGCAGTACTTC	CAISESEGATYEQYF
TRBJ2-1	TRBD2	.	TRBV10-2	TGCGCCAGCAGTGGCTTAGCGGGAAAGATAAACAATGAGCAGTTCTTC	CASSGLAGKINNEQFF
TRBJ2-2	TRBD2	.	TRBV5-6	TGTGCCAGCAGCTCCGATAACCTGAACCGAACTAGCGGGAGGGCGAACACCGGGGAGCTGTTTTTT	CASSSDNLNRTSGRANTGELFF
TRBJ2-3	.	many	TRBV28	TGTGCCAGCCGATCTAGGGGGGGGCTGACAGATACGCAGTATTTT	CASRSRGGLTDTQYF
TRBJ1-2	.	.	TRBV2	TGTGCCAGCAGTGACAGGGGTGACCATGGCTACACCTTC	CASSDRGDHGYTF
TRBJ1-1	.	many	TRBV18	TGTGCCAGCTCACCAATGAGGTTGAACACTGAAGCTTTCTTT	CASSPMRLNTEAFF
TRBJ1-5	TRBD1	few	TRBV19	TGTGCCAGTAATGGGATACAGGGGAGTCGTCAGCCCCAGCATTTT	CASNGIQGSRQPQHF
TRBJ2-6	.	.	TRBV7-6	TGTGCCAGCAGTATCCTCCTGACGGGATCCTTTAGACCCTCTGGGGCCAACGTCCTGACTTTC	CASSILLTGSFRPSGANVLTF
TRBJ2-5	TRBD1	many	TRBV12-3/TRBV12-4	TGTGCCAGCAGTTTAGTCTTTGGGACAGGGGCAGGGGAGACCCAGTACTTC	CASSLVFGTGAGETQYF
TRBJ2-5	TRBD2	.	TRBV9	TGTGCCAGCAGCGAGGGGACTCTAGCGGGTTTTCAAGAGACCCAGTACTTC	CASSEGTLAGFQETQYF
TRBJ1-2	TRBD1	.	TRBV18	TGTGCCAGCTCACCAGGACAGGGCCATGACTATGGCTACACCTTC	CASSPGQGHDYGYTF
TRBJ1-5	.	many	TRBV27	TGTGCCAGCAGTGCTACCGGGCTGAATCAGCCCCAGCATTTT	CASSATGLNQPQHF
TRBJ2-7	TRBD2	few	TRBV7-8	TGTGCCAGCAGCTACTTAGCGGGAGGAGCCGAGCAGTACTTC	CASSYLAGGAEQYF
TRBJ2-7	TRBD2	many	TRBV5-1	TGCGCCAGCAGCTTCGGTGGGGTAGCGGGGCTGTTCGAGCAGTACTTC	CASSFGGVAGLFEQYF
TRBJ2-7	.	many	TRBV12-3/TRBV12-4	TGTGCCAGCAGTTCGGACGTCTCGGCCGAGCAGTACTTC	CASSSDVSAEQYF
TRBJ2-5	.	many	TRBV7-2	TGTGCCAGCAGCTTAGTGGGCTATTCCAAGGAGACCCAGTACTTC	CASSLVGYSKETQYF
TRBJ1-1	.	many	TRBV5-1	TGCGCCAGCAGCTTTCGGGCAATTGACACTGAAGCTTTCTTT	CASSFRAIDTEAFF
TRBJ2-5	TRBD2	.	TRBV7-3	TGTGCCAGCAGCCGGGGCACACAAAGCGGGAGGGATGAGACCCAGTACTTC	CASSRGTQSGRDETQYF
TRBJ2-7	TRBD1	.	TRBV18	TGTGCCAGCTCACCAATGGAGACAGGGGCTTCAGGGCAGTACTTC	CASSPMETGASGQYF
TRBJ1-2	.	.	TRBV27	TGTGCCAGCAGCCCTTTCCCCGGTAACTATGGCTACACCTTC	CASSPFPGNYGYTF
TRBJ1-6	.	many	TRBV12-3/TRBV12-4	TGTGCCAGCAGTGGTCGGACGGAAGCACCCCTCCACTTT	CASSGRTEAPLHF
TRBJ1-1	.	few	TRBV6-1	TGTGCCACCATGGACCCGAGGAACACTGAAGCTTTCTTT	CATMDPRNTEAFF
TRBJ1-3	.	.	TRBV7-2	TGTGCCAGCAGCTTATTGGCGTACTCTGGAAACACCATATATTTT	CASSLLAYSGNTIYF
TRBJ1-5	.	many	TRBV2	TGTGCCAGCAGCCCTGCTAGCAATCAGCCCCAGCATTTT	CASSPASNQPQHF
TRBJ2-1	.	.	TRBV12-3/TRBV12-4	TGTGCCAGCAGTTTCAAGATCACCTTCAATGAGCAGTTCTTC	CASSFKITFNEQFF
TRBJ2-3	TRBD2	.	TRBV11-3	TGTGCCAGCAGCTTAGATCCCGGACTAGCGGGGGGTAGCACAGATACGCAGTATTTT	CASSLDPGLAGGSTDTQYF
TRBJ1-1	.	many	TRBV28	TGTGCCAGCAGTAAATCTGGGCGCGCTGAAGCTTTCTTT	CASSKSGRAEAFF
TRBJ1-6	TRBD1	.	TRBV6-4	TGTGCCAGCCCGACAGGGCGACTCGGGCTATACAATTCACCCCTCCACTTT	CASPTGRLGLYNSPLHF
TRBJ2-5	.	.	TRBV14	TGTGCCAGCACCCGGTCTTGGGGGGAGACCCAGTACTTC	CASTRSWGETQYF
TRBJ2-7	.	many	TRBV28	TGTGCCAGCAGTTTCTCCGGCCGGTCCTACGAGCAGTACTTC	CASSFSGRSYEQYF
TRBJ1-2	TRBD1	few	TRBV20-1	TGCAGTGCGTCGATCGGGACAGGGGTCACTAACTATGGCTACACCTTC	CSASIGTGVTNYGYTF
TRBJ1-5	.	many	TRBV7-2	TGTGCCAGCAGCTTAGCAGGGGCCCGCAATCAGCCCCAGCATTTT	CASSLAGARNQPQHF
TRBJ1-5	.	many	TRBV6-1	TGTGCCAGCAGGGGACACCTGAGGGATCAGCCCCAGCATTTT	CASRGHLRDQPQHF